Below are 28 T cell receptor beta chains sequenced from a single sample in a study of blood T cell repertoires in COVID-19 (dated by TCRdb to between 2020 and 2021). Library construction relied on the immunoSEQ multiplex PCR assay. The clones in this table, taken by TCRdb from immuneACCESS, are in-frame only. Not every clone is retained; where verified, under half of the shortfall comes from an unresolved V gene, and the cause of the rest is unknown. This sample comprises about 140,000 clones, around 80% of them detected only once. Of the sample, 1.6% falls within the top ten clones. Material for sequencing was PBMCs or T cells enriched from blood (not recorded which). The source of these receptors is a woman under 30 who had been exposed to COVID-19.

The genes are TRBV19 and TRBJ2-1; 11 bases map to TRBD1. The CDR3 has 14 amino acids. V was clipped by 4 bases and J by 9 bases; unmatched bases: 5. Germline CDR1 is LNHDA and CDR2 is SQIVND (reference sequence). DNA for the CDR3: TGTGCCAGTAGTAGAGGACAGGGGGCTAGTGAGCAGTTCTTC. Protein: CASSRGQGASEQFF.

This chain uses TRBV7-2 with TRBJ2-3, with 9 nucleotides matching TRBD2. The junction had 6 bases not matched to a gene; V was cut back by 1 base and J by 4 bases. Germline values: CDR1 SGHTA, CDR2 FQGNSA. The CDR3 is 16 residues long. The CDR3 here is CASSLGLAGKSDTQYF. The CDR3 DNA is TGTGCCAGCAGCTTAGGTCTAGCGGGAAAATCAGATACGCAGTATTTT.

The gene calls are TRBV4-1 and TRBJ2-3; 7 bases fit TRBD2. Germline values: CDR1 MGHRA, CDR2 YSYEKL. The CDR3 contains 15 residues. V gave up 1 base and J gave up 5 bases; unmatched junction bases: 6. DNA of the CDR3: TGCGCCAGCAGCCAAGTCGGCTTAGCGGGAGATACGCAGTATTTT. As protein: CASSQVGLAGDTQYF.

This clone was observed once. The chain carries TRBV4-2 and TRBJ1-6; weak D call: TRBD1 (6 bases). The CDR3 contains 18 residues. The V gene lost 3 bases and the J gene lost 7 bases, with 22 bases spanning the gap. Germline-derived CDR1 and CDR2 are LGHNA and YNFKEQ. The CDR3 nucleotides are TGTGCCAGCAGCCACCAGTTTCCCGCTCAGGGGCGAAATTCACCCCTCCACTTT. It specifies CASSHQFPAQGRNSPLHF.

This sequence joins TRBV1 and TRBJ1-2; the table's TRBD1 call for D was not verified on the DNA. TRBV1 is given as a pseudogene. The CDR3 sequence is 11 residues long. The CDR3 here is CTSSPRTGDTF. CDR3 sequence (DNA): TGCACCAGCAGCCCCAGGACAGGGGACACCTTC.

The genes are TRBV4-3 and TRBJ1-1, with D possibly matching TRBD1 (5 bases). The V gene's germline CDR1 is LGHNA and CDR2 YSLEER. V was shortened by 2 bases and J by 0 bases, with 7 bases between the two germline ends. The CDR3 is 14 amino acids. CDR3 protein: CASSQRGMNTEAFF. CDR3 DNA: TGCGCCAGCAGCCAAAGGGGAATGAACACTGAAGCTTTCTTT.

The chain combines TRBV12-3 or TRBV12-4 with TRBJ1-1; D gene unclear. Trimming shortened V by 1 base and J by 1 base, and 4 bases separated the two germline ends. The CDR3 loop spans 13 amino acids. The CDR3 here is CASSLGQNTEAFF. For the CDR3, the DNA is TGTGCCAGCAGTTTAGGGCAGAACACTGAAGCTTTCTTT.

The CDR3 DNA is TGTGCCAGCAGACGCACCGGACTCGTTAGAGAGCAGTACTTC. Protein: CASRRTGLVREQYF. The rearrangement uses TRBV5-8 and TRBJ2-7; D might be TRBD2 (5 bases). CDR3 length: 14 residues. Per the germline V gene, CDR1 is SGHTS and CDR2 is YDEGEE. Trimming removed 5 bases from V and 7 bases from J, with 19 bases in between.

The chain uses TRBV5-4 and TRBJ2-2, with a weak D call TRBD1 (5 bases). The germline V gene has CDR1 SGHNT and CDR2 YYREEE (reference sequence). Between the trimmed V and J ends, which lost 2 bases and 0 bases, there was a span of 11 bases. The CDR3 runs 16 residues. Written as DNA, the CDR3 is TGTGCCAGCAGCTTCGCTCAGGGTTCGAACACCGGGGAGCTGTTTTTT. This encodes CASSFAQGSNTGELFF.

The DNA for the CDR3 is TGTGCCACCAGCAGAGATCCAACGGGACTGAGGGGCAATCAGCCCCAGCATTTT. Its protein is CATSRDPTGLRGNQPQHF. The rearrangement uses TRBV15 and TRBJ1-5; possibly TRBD1 for D (5 bases). The ends were cut back, 0 bases at V and 2 bases at J, with 17 bases in the middle. The germline gives CDR1 LNHNV, CDR2 YYDKDF (reference sequence). CDR3 length equals 18 residues.

The chain carries TRBV5-5 and TRBJ2-5; TRBD1 matches 7 bases. The CDR3 loop spans 15 amino acids. The germline gives CDR1 SGHKS, CDR2 YYEKEE (reference sequence). Unmatched junction bases numbered 10, after V lost 3 bases and J lost 5 bases. The CDR3 region is CASSSLRGLPETQYF. The CDR3 DNA follows: TGTGCCAGCAGCTCCTTAAGGGGGCTCCCGGAGACCCAGTACTTC.

Only one count was recorded for this clone. The rearrangement joins TRBV10-1 to TRBJ1-3, with 8 nucleotides matching TRBD1. The CDR3 sequence is 15 residues long. Germline V gives CDR1 WNHNN, CDR2 SYGVQD (reference sequence). With 4 bases clipped from V and 6 bases from J, the junction kept 8 bases outside the gene matches. The CDR3 nucleotides are TGCGCCAGCAGTGGGACAGGGCGAGACATAAACACCATATATTTT. Amino acids: CASSGTGRDINTIYF.

The rearrangement uses TRBV6-2 or TRBV6-3 and TRBJ2-7, with TRBD2 as a possible D gene (6 bases). V was clipped by 6 bases and J by 2 bases, with 17 bases between them. This CDR3 comprises 15 residues. The germline V gene has CDR1 MNHEY and CDR2 SVGEGT. CDR3 protein: CASSQRSSGAYEQYF. The CDR3 nucleotides are TGTGCCAGCAGCCAACGATCATCGGGGGCCTACGAGCAGTACTTC.

The chain links TRBV6-2 or TRBV6-3 to TRBJ1-1; TRBD1 is a possible D gene (5 bases). CDR3 length: 15 amino acids. Trimming pared 2 bases from V and 1 base from J, leaving 11 bases between. Germline V gene sequence: CDR1 MNHEY, CDR2 SVGEGT. The CDR3 sequence is CASSYRQTQNTEAFF. The CDR3 DNA follows: TGTGCCAGCAGTTACCGACAGACCCAGAACACTGAAGCTTTCTTT.

CDR3 protein: CASTLAGQETQYF. CDR3 bases: TGCGCCAGCACTCTAGCGGGACAAGAGACCCAGTACTTC. This sequence joins TRBV5-1 and TRBJ2-5; the match to TRBD2 covers 9 bases. V shed 6 bases and J 2 bases; nucleotides not matched to a gene: 2. CDR1 is SGHRS, CDR2 YFSETQ, per germline. The CDR3 sequence is 13 residues long.

The chain is built from TRBV5-8 and TRBJ2-5; D is undetermined. The V and J ends lost 3 bases and 1 base respectively, with 7 bases between them. CDR1 SGHTS and CDR2 YDEGEE come from the germline V gene. This CDR3 is 13 amino acids long. The DNA for the CDR3 is TGTGCCAGCAGCTCCTCCCGCCAAGAGACCCAGTACTTC. Translating gives CASSSSRQETQYF.

This clone has a single count. DNA for the CDR3: TGTGCCAGCAGTTCACACGGAGCTGAAGCTTTCTTT. Protein product: CASSSHGAEAFF. The V call is TRBV12-3 or TRBV12-4, the J call TRBJ1-1; D call uncertain. Trimming cost V 4 bases and J 6 bases, with 9 bases left between them. The CDR3 has 12 amino acids.

The chain uses TRBV28 and TRBJ2-1, with 11 bases matching TRBD2. The CDR3 loop spans 15 amino acids. After removal of 6 bases from V and 7 bases from J, the junction contained 8 bases not matched to a gene. Germline values: CDR1 MDHEN, CDR2 SYDVKM. CDR3 residues: CASRSLAGVLNEQFF. CDR3 in DNA: TGTGCCAGCAGATCACTAGCGGGAGTTTTAAATGAGCAGTTCTTC.

The chain uses TRBV7-9 and TRBJ1-2, with D possibly being TRBD1 (5 bases). This CDR3 spans 13 amino acids. Germline V gene lookup returns CDR1 SEHNR and CDR2 FQNEAQ (reference sequence). V was pared by 2 bases and J by 7 bases, with 11 bases between. The CDR3 DNA is TGTGCCAGCAGCTTACCAGGGCGTTTTGGCTACACCTTC. Translated: CASSLPGRFGYTF. Looking up the rest from reference TRBV7-9 and TRBJ1-2 gives the full variable domain: DTGVSQNPRHKITKRGQNVTFRCDPISEHNRLYWYRQTLGQGPEFLTYFQNEAQLEKSRLLSDRFSAERPKGSFSTLEIQRTEQGDSAMYLCASSLPGRFGYTFGSGTRLTVV.

The chain has TRBV24-1 and TRBJ2-1; 11 positions agree with TRBD2. Germline-derived CDR1 and CDR2 are KGHDR and SFDVKD. The V gene end was trimmed by 9 bases and the J gene end by 7 bases; junction bases not matched to a gene: 7. The CDR3 contains 14 residues. The CDR3 coding sequence is TGTGCCACCCAGGAACTAGCGGGAGCAAATGAGCAGTTCTTC. It yields the protein CATQELAGANEQFF.

The chain links TRBV29-1 to TRBJ2-7; TRBD2 agrees at 7 bases. From germline, CDR1 is SQVTM and CDR2 ANQGSEA. The V segment lost 2 bases and the J segment 3 bases; nucleotides outside the gene matches: 4. CDR3 size: 13 residues. CDR3 nucleotides: TGCAGCGTTGAATATGCGGGAGACTACGAGCAGTACTTC. Its translation is CSVEYAGDYEQYF.

The genes are TRBV2 and TRBJ1-1; no reliable D call. V lost 7 bases, J lost 1 base, and 4 bases lay in between. The CDR3 length is 11 residues. In germline, CDR1 is SNHLY, CDR2 FYNNEI. CDR3: CASKANTEAFF. The CDR3 DNA is TGTGCCAGCAAAGCGAACACTGAAGCTTTCTTT.

The chain is built from TRBV4-3 and TRBJ1-6; a possible D gene is TRBD1 (6 bases). The V end lost 1 base, the J end lost 5 bases, and 15 bases lay between the germline ends. This CDR3 comprises 17 residues. Germline CDR1 is LGHNA and CDR2 is YSLEER. CDR3: CASSQATGLRDNSPLHF. The CDR3 DNA follows: TGCGCCAGCAGCCAAGCGACAGGTCTGAGGGATAATTCACCCCTCCACTTT.

The rearrangement links TRBV24-1 to TRBJ2-1; 7 bases fit TRBD2. J gave up 5 bases and V 4 bases, and 4 bases lay outside the gene matches. CDR3 length: 14 amino acids. Germline lookup yields CDR1 KGHDR and CDR2 SFDVKD. The CDR3 sequence: CATSEIRGDNEQFF. DNA of the CDR3: TGTGCCACCAGTGAAATTCGGGGGGACAATGAGCAGTTCTTC.

The chain couples TRBV27 to TRBJ2-7, with 8 bases matching TRBD2. This CDR3 is built from 18 residues. V lost 2 bases and J lost 3; bases outside the gene matches: 15. Germline lookup yields CDR1 MNHEY and CDR2 SMNVEV (reference sequence). The chain's CDR3 is CASSLRGPSGSSLYEQYF. In DNA, the CDR3 is TGTGCCAGCAGTTTACGAGGGCCGAGCGGGAGCTCCCTCTACGAGCAGTACTTC.

The chain has TRBV2 and TRBJ2-1, with 9 nucleotides matching TRBD2. Germline V CDR1 and CDR2: SNHLY, FYNNEI. There are 14 residues in the CDR3. V gave up 1 base and J gave up 8 bases; unmatched junction bases: 3. CDR3 protein: CASSEERGAHEQFF. The CDR3, as DNA: TGTGCCAGCAGTGAAGAGCGGGGGGCCCATGAGCAGTTCTTC.

V usage is TRBV7-3 and J usage is TRBJ1-1; 7 bases fit TRBD1. The V gene's germline CDR1 is SGHTA and CDR2 FQGTGA. V gave up 5 bases and J gave up 1 base; unmatched junction bases: 7. The CDR3 has 15 amino acids. Here the CDR3 DNA reads TGTGCCAGCAGCCGAGGGGGGACAGAGAACACTGAAGCTTTCTTT. It codes for CASSRGGTENTEAFF.

The CDR3 loop reads CASSAVPGGMNTEAFF. CDR3 bases: TGTGCCAGCAGCGCAGTACCAGGGGGCATGAACACTGAAGCTTTCTTT. This sequence joins TRBV2 and TRBJ1-1, with 8 bases fitting TRBD1. Germline loops: CDR1 SNHLY, CDR2 FYNNEI. J lost 0 bases, V lost 6 bases, and 9 bases had no gene match. The CDR3 spans 16 residues.